These 21 T cell receptor beta chains share one sample of origin, sequenced in a study of shared clonotypes between healthy human individuals. The naive CD8 fraction comprised CD45RO-negative cells positively selected for CCR7 and excluded terminally differentiated effector memory CD45RA+ cells. The method was immunoSEQ multiplex PCR; TCRdb's version includes in-frame clones alone and lacks a portion of them. The table shows about 2 million clones, with about 95% occurring only once. Sequencing was done on a sample of naive CD8+ T cells sorted from blood. These receptors were collected from a man younger than 35 in good health.

The chain combines TRBV7-2 with TRBJ2-5; 10 bases are a match to TRBD2. Looked up from germline, CDR1 is SGHTA and CDR2 is FQGNSA. V lost 1 base, J lost 3 bases, and 8 bases stayed unmatched. CDR3 length: 17 residues. CDR3 loop: CASSLVSLAGSEETQYF. For the CDR3, the DNA is TGTGCCAGCAGCTTAGTATCACTAGCGGGATCGGAAGAGACCCAGTACTTC.

J is TRBJ2-7 and V is TRBV7-9; D may be TRBD1 (6 bases). From germline, CDR1 is SEHNR and CDR2 FQNEAQ (reference sequence). Deletions cut 5 bases from V and 3 bases from J, with 14 bases between. The length of the CDR3 is 14 residues. CDR3 DNA sequence: TGTGCCAGCAGCCCCCCGACAGGAAACTACGAGCAGTACTTC. It translates to CASSPPTGNYEQYF.

The chain joins TRBV4-1 to TRBJ2-2, with 7 bases fitting TRBD2. Germline V gene lookup returns CDR1 MGHRA and CDR2 YSYEKL. The CDR3 runs 18 residues. J gave up 7 bases and V 0 bases, and 14 bases lay outside the gene matches. The CDR3 sequence is CASSQESTFSGWVGELFF. DNA of the CDR3: TGCGCCAGCAGCCAAGAGTCAACCTTTAGCGGGTGGGTCGGGGAGCTGTTTTTT.

The rearrangement uses TRBV7-9 and TRBJ2-4; no firm D call. V lost 5 bases to trimming and J lost 5 bases, with 22 bases between them. The CDR3 runs to 17 residues. Germline V CDR1 and CDR2: SEHNR, FQNEAQ (reference sequence). The CDR3 here is CASSRSLAPGSENIQYF. DNA of the CDR3: TGTGCCAGCAGCCGGTCGTTGGCACCCGGATCGGAAAACATTCAGTACTTC.

The rearrangement joins TRBV19 to TRBJ1-1; 9 nucleotides match TRBD1. This CDR3 has 18 residues. V shed 1 base, J shed 1 base, and the junction held 10 bases outside the gene matches. CDR1 is LNHDA and CDR2 is SQIVND in the germline V gene (reference sequence). In DNA form, the CDR3 reads TGTGCCAGTAGTATAGGGCCGGGACAGGGTGTGAAGAACACTGAAGCTTTCTTT. Protein: CASSIGPGQGVKNTEAFF.

This chain connects TRBV6-5 to TRBJ2-6; D tentatively reads TRBD1 or TRBD2 (6 bases each). This CDR3 has 14 amino acids. Germline V gene lookup returns CDR1 MNHEY and CDR2 SVGAGI. The V and J ends lost 8 bases and 3 bases respectively, with 11 bases between them. CDR3 sequence (DNA): TGTGCCAGCGGGGGCGGGATTGGGGCCAACGTCCTGACTTTC. It encodes CASGGGIGANVLTF.

The chain combines TRBV10-1 with TRBJ2-7; D could derive from TRBD1 or TRBD2 (5 bases each). The CDR3 is made up of 16 amino acids. The germline V and J ends were trimmed by 4 bases and 2 bases, with 18 bases remaining between them. CDR1 and CDR2 from the germline V gene are WNHNN and SYGVQD (reference sequence). In nucleotides, the CDR3 is TGCGCCAGCAGTGCAGGGAGAGCAAGTGTCACCTACGAGCAGTACTTC. It is translated as CASSAGRASVTYEQYF.

The J gene is TRBJ2-1, the V gene TRBV9; 8 bases map to TRBD2. Per germline, CDR1 SGDLS and CDR2 YYNGEE. This CDR3 contains 15 residues. V was clipped by 0 bases and J by 9 bases; unmatched bases: 8. The CDR3 sequence: CASSVEGSGGGEQFF. The CDR3 DNA is TGTGCCAGCAGCGTAGAGGGCTCCGGGGGGGGTGAGCAGTTCTTC.

The chain is built from TRBV11-2 and TRBJ2-5; TRBD1 matches at 7 bases. In germline, CDR1 is SGHAT, CDR2 FQNNGV. J lost 0 bases, V lost 5 bases, and 6 bases had no gene match. The length of the CDR3 is 15 residues. CDR3 DNA sequence: TGTGCCAGCAGCCCTCCGGGACAGCACCAAGAGACCCAGTACTTC. Its translation: CASSPPGQHQETQYF.

The chain is built from TRBV7-2 and TRBJ1-2, with 11 bases identical to TRBD1. The CDR3 loop spans 17 amino acids. V gave up 1 base and J gave up 1 base; unmatched junction bases: 5. Germline V gene lookup returns CDR1 SGHTA and CDR2 FQGNSA. This CDR3 is CASSLEMGQGVNYGYTF. CDR3 nucleotides: TGTGCCAGCAGCTTAGAAATGGGACAGGGGGTTAACTATGGCTACACCTTC.

The chain couples TRBV7-9 to TRBJ2-1, with 7 bases fitting TRBD2. The V gene's germline CDR1 is SEHNR and CDR2 FQNEAQ (reference sequence). V was clipped by 4 bases and J by 4 bases; unmatched bases: 10. The length of the CDR3 is 16 residues. CDR3 region: CASSSPSSGGYNEQFF. The DNA of the CDR3 is TGTGCCAGCAGCTCCCCCTCCTCGGGGGGTTACAATGAGCAGTTCTTC.

The V call is TRBV27, the J call TRBJ2-3; D is unresolved. Germline V gene data show CDR1 as MNHEY and CDR2 as SMNVEV (reference sequence). This CDR3 spans 14 amino acids. The ends were cut back, 5 bases at V and 2 bases at J, with 11 bases in the middle. In nucleotides, the CDR3 is TGTGCCAGCAGTCCACTAAGCCTCACAGATACGCAGTATTTT. Residues: CASSPLSLTDTQYF.

This chain connects TRBV7-6 to TRBJ2-7; no reliable D call. Germline CDR1 SGHVS, CDR2 FNYEAQ. This CDR3 contains 14 residues. Trimming removed 1 base from V and 2 bases from J, with 9 bases in between. The chain's CDR3 is CASSLGGQTYEQYF. CDR3 sequence (DNA): TGTGCCAGCAGCTTAGGCGGCCAGACCTACGAGCAGTACTTC.

With regard to this clone: Being one base from a much bigger clone, this may be a read error. The J gene is TRBJ2-5, the V gene TRBV5-8; D gene uncertain. This CDR3 is 11 amino acids long. V shed 3 bases and J shed 2 bases, with 2 bases lying between them. CDR1 and CDR2 (germline): SGHTS, YDEGEE. CDR3 nucleotides: TGTGCCAGCAGCTCACAAGAGACCCAGTACTTC. Translation: CASSSQETQYF.

The chain joins TRBV5-4 to TRBJ2-3; 8 bases fit TRBD1. Germline CDR1 and CDR2: SGHNT and YYREEE (reference sequence). The CDR3 runs 15 residues. V shed 6 bases and J 2 bases; nucleotides not matched to a gene: 8. The CDR3 protein is CASKAQGAITDTQYF. CDR3 nucleotide sequence: TGTGCCAGCAAGGCGCAGGGGGCAATCACAGATACGCAGTATTTT.

This clone was found once. The chain combines TRBV29-1 with TRBJ2-3, with D possibly being TRBD2 (6 bases). Trimming left V 7 bases short and J 0 bases short, with 17 bases between. The germline V gene encodes CDR1 SQVTM and CDR2 ANQGSEA. The CDR3 has 15 residues. CDR3 in DNA: TGCAGCGGAGGACTAACGGACCCTAGCACAGATACGCAGTATTTT. As protein: CSGGLTDPSTDTQYF.

A remark on this clone: Other DNA sequences within the sample encode an identical CDR3. The rearrangement joins TRBV6-5 to TRBJ1-5; 10 bases are a match to TRBD1. CDR1 MNHEY and CDR2 SVGAGI come from the germline V gene. The CDR3 has 15 residues. V shed 6 bases and J 1 base; nucleotides not matched to a gene: 3. In nucleotides, the CDR3 is TGTGCCAGCAGACTGGGACAGGGGAGCAATCAGCCCCAGCATTTT. Translation gives CASRLGQGSNQPQHF.

The V gene is TRBV7-9, the J gene TRBJ2-5; 9 bases map to TRBD2. The CDR3 runs to 18 residues. Germline CDR1 reads SEHNR; CDR2 reads FQNEAQ (reference sequence). Trimming removed 2 bases from V and 2 bases from J; junction bases left unmatched: 12. The DNA of the CDR3 is TGTGCCAGCAGCTTACCCCCGGGTAGCGGGGGATCTCAAGAGACCCAGTACTTC. Amino acid sequence: CASSLPPGSGGSQETQYF. Supplemented by reference TRBV7-9 and TRBJ2-5, the full variable domain reads DTGVSQNPRHKITKRGQNVTFRCDPISEHNRLYWYRQTLGQGPEFLTYFQNEAQLEKSRLLSDRFSAERPKGSFSTLEIQRTEQGDSAMYLCASSLPPGSGGSQETQYFGPGTRLLVL.

On this clone: The sample has other DNA sequences that encode this CDR3 too. V gene TRBV5-6 combines with J gene TRBJ2-1; D unresolved. V was clipped by 2 bases and J by 6 bases, with 6 bases between them. The CDR3 covers 12 residues. In germline, CDR1 is SGHDT, CDR2 YYEEEE. CDR3 region: CASSFSPNEQFF. The DNA of the CDR3 is TGTGCCAGCAGCTTTAGCCCCAATGAGCAGTTCTTC.

The rearrangement links TRBV7-9 to TRBJ2-7; maybe TRBD1 (6 bases). The V gene's germline CDR1 is SEHNR and CDR2 FQNEAQ (reference sequence). The CDR3 contains 14 residues. V was cut by 7 bases and J by 7 bases, with 20 bases left in between. DNA for the CDR3: TGTGCCAGCACCAAGGACAGCGATACCAGGGAGCAGTACTTC. The encoded protein is CASTKDSDTREQYF.

The rearrangement joins TRBV27 to TRBJ1-2, with 9 nucleotides matching TRBD1. Trimming cost V 8 bases and J 8 bases; bases outside gene matches: 12. The CDR3 runs 14 residues. Germline V gene sequence: CDR1 MNHEY, CDR2 SMNVEV (reference sequence). CDR3 in DNA: TGTGCCAGCCAGGGACAGGGAGATGTCTCGGGCTACACCTTC. Translating gives CASQGQGDVSGYTF.